This is a list of T cell receptor beta chains from one sample in a study of blood T cell repertoires in COVID-19. The assay was immunoSEQ multiplex PCR, and TCRdb's table has in-frame clones only and misses some. The sample has approximately 350,000 clones, 80% to 90% seen once; the top ten hold approximately 3%. The sequencing sample was made of peripheral blood. All receptors come from a woman aged 25 to 39 with COVID-19, enrolled during active disease. Both conserved end residues are part of each CDR3. D genes are given only for firm matches. The size field is filled for only some rows; it gives once, few, many or a size class.

V gene: TRBV5-1
D gene: TRBD1
CDR3 length: 14
clone size: .
J gene: TRBJ1-4
CDR3 DNA: TGCGCCAGCAGCCCGGGACAGGGGGACGAAAAACTGTTTTTT
CDR3 protein: CASSPGQGDEKLFF

V gene: TRBV5-1
D gene: TRBD2
CDR3 length: 16
clone size: .
J gene: TRBJ2-1
CDR3 DNA: TGCGCCAGCAGCTCCTTTAGCGGGAAGACGAACAATGAGCAGTTCTTC
CDR3 protein: CASSSFSGKTNNEQFF

V gene: TRBV7-2
D gene: .
CDR3 length: 15
clone size: .
J gene: TRBJ2-1
CDR3 DNA: TGTGCCAGCAGCTTAGTTGGGCTAGCTGATAGGGAGCAGTTCTTC
CDR3 protein: CASSLVGLADREQFF

V gene: TRBV5-6
D gene: TRBD2
CDR3 length: 16
clone size: .
J gene: TRBJ2-1
CDR3 DNA: TGTGCCAGCAGCCCCGGTTTGAGCGGACTAGGGAGTGAGCAGTTCTTC
CDR3 protein: CASSPGLSGLGSEQFF

V gene: TRBV6-2/TRBV6-3
D gene: TRBD1
CDR3 length: 14
clone size: .
J gene: TRBJ1-1
CDR3 DNA: TGTGCCAGCAGTGTGGGACAGAGGAACACTGAAGCTTTCTTT
CDR3 protein: CASSVGQRNTEAFF

V gene: TRBV3-1/TRBV3-2
D gene: .
CDR3 length: 16
clone size: .
J gene: TRBJ2-3
CDR3 DNA: TGTGCCAGCAGCCAAGCGGCGCGGGCGAGCACAGATACGCAGTATTTT
CDR3 protein: CASSQAARASTDTQYF

V gene: TRBV28
D gene: .
CDR3 length: 12
clone size: .
J gene: TRBJ2-7
CDR3 DNA: TGTGCCAGCAGTTCCCCCGGGAACGAGCAGTACTTC
CDR3 protein: CASSSPGNEQYF

V gene: TRBV6-2/TRBV6-3
D gene: .
CDR3 length: 11
clone size: .
J gene: TRBJ2-7
CDR3 DNA: TGTGCCAGCAGTCGTTCCTACGAGCAGTACTTC
CDR3 protein: CASSRSYEQYF

V gene: TRBV6-1
D gene: TRBD1
CDR3 length: 14
clone size: .
J gene: TRBJ1-1
CDR3 DNA: TGTGCCAGCAGTGATACCTGGACAGGGTATGAAGCTTTCTTT
CDR3 protein: CASSDTWTGYEAFF

V gene: TRBV5-1
D gene: TRBD1
CDR3 length: 14
clone size: .
J gene: TRBJ1-6
CDR3 DNA: TGCGCCAGCAGCGGGGACAGGGGATTATCACCCCTCCACTTT
CDR3 protein: CASSGDRGLSPLHF

V gene: TRBV29-1
D gene: TRBD1
CDR3 length: 15
clone size: .
J gene: TRBJ2-3
CDR3 DNA: TGCAGCCCCCTCCAAGTCGGACAGGGAGTAGATACGCAGTATTTT
CDR3 protein: CSPLQVGQGVDTQYF

V gene: TRBV7-8
D gene: .
CDR3 length: 16
clone size: .
J gene: TRBJ2-3
CDR3 DNA: TGTGCCAGCAGCTTGGTGGGTTCGCTAGACACAGATACGCAGTATTTT
CDR3 protein: CASSLVGSLDTDTQYF

V gene: TRBV9
D gene: TRBD1
CDR3 length: 14
clone size: .
J gene: TRBJ1-2
CDR3 DNA: TGTGCCAGCAACCCGGGACAGGGGGGCTATGGCTACACCTTC
CDR3 protein: CASNPGQGGYGYTF

V gene: TRBV6-5
D gene: .
CDR3 length: 13
clone size: .
J gene: TRBJ1-5
CDR3 DNA: TGTGCCAGCAGTTACGGGAGAGATCAGCCCCAGCATTTT
CDR3 protein: CASSYGRDQPQHF

V gene: TRBV2
D gene: .
CDR3 length: 13
clone size: .
J gene: TRBJ1-5
CDR3 DNA: TGTGCCAGCAGTGAATATAGCAATCAGCCCCAGCATTTT
CDR3 protein: CASSEYSNQPQHF

V gene: TRBV15
D gene: .
CDR3 length: 17
clone size: .
J gene: TRBJ1-5
CDR3 DNA: TGTGCCACCAGCAGAGGGGAGCAGGTCAGAGGCAATCAGCCCCAGCATTTT
CDR3 protein: CATSRGEQVRGNQPQHF

V gene: TRBV2
D gene: TRBD1
CDR3 length: 14
clone size: .
J gene: TRBJ2-2
CDR3 DNA: TGTGCCAGCAATAACAGGGGTCACACCGGGGAGCTGTTTTTT
CDR3 protein: CASNNRGHTGELFF

V gene: TRBV5-1
D gene: .
CDR3 length: 14
clone size: .
J gene: TRBJ1-5
CDR3 DNA: TGCGCCAGCAGCTTGTGGGGCCGGGAGCAGCCCCAGCATTTT
CDR3 protein: CASSLWGREQPQHF

V gene: TRBV7-2
D gene: .
CDR3 length: 17
clone size: .
J gene: TRBJ2-2
CDR3 DNA: TGTGCCAGCAGTCCGAGGGCATCCAGCGACAACACCGGGGAGCTGTTTTTT
CDR3 protein: CASSPRASSDNTGELFF

V gene: TRBV20-1
D gene: .
CDR3 length: 18
clone size: few
J gene: TRBJ1-6
CDR3 DNA: TGCAGTGCTAGTACACCCCTTCTTACGACGGGTCCTAATTCACCCCTCCACTTT
CDR3 protein: CSASTPLLTTGPNSPLHF

V gene: TRBV7-2
D gene: TRBD1
CDR3 length: 17
clone size: .
J gene: TRBJ2-6
CDR3 DNA: TGTGCCAGCAGCTTAGGGACAGGGCCCTCTGGGGCCAACGTCCTGACTTTC
CDR3 protein: CASSLGTGPSGANVLTF

V gene: TRBV11-2
D gene: .
CDR3 length: 16
clone size: .
J gene: TRBJ1-2
CDR3 DNA: TGTGCCAGCAGCTTAGACCTCTTAGGAGGGGAGGATGGCTACACCTTC
CDR3 protein: CASSLDLLGGEDGYTF

V gene: TRBV2
D gene: .
CDR3 length: 12
clone size: .
J gene: TRBJ1-1
CDR3 DNA: TGTGCCAGCCGAAGGGGCCAGACTGAAGCTTTCTTT
CDR3 protein: CASRRGQTEAFF

V gene: TRBV2
D gene: .
CDR3 length: 17
clone size: .
J gene: TRBJ2-1
CDR3 DNA: TGTGCCAGCATTCACGGGGGTCACACAAGCTCCTACAATGAGCAGTTCTTC
CDR3 protein: CASIHGGHTSSYNEQFF

V gene: TRBV11-3
D gene: TRBD2
CDR3 length: 17
clone size: .
J gene: TRBJ2-1
CDR3 DNA: TGTGCCAGCAGCTTATCAACTAGCGGGAGAGGTAGTGGTGAGCAGTTCTTC
CDR3 protein: CASSLSTSGRGSGEQFF

V gene: TRBV2
D gene: TRBD1
CDR3 length: 16
clone size: .
J gene: TRBJ1-4
CDR3 DNA: TGTGCCAGCAGTCAATCCCCCGGGACAGGCATAGGAAAACTGTTTTTT
CDR3 protein: CASSQSPGTGIGKLFF

V gene: TRBV18
D gene: TRBD1
CDR3 length: 15
clone size: .
J gene: TRBJ1-1
CDR3 DNA: TGTGCCAGCTCACCCTGGGACAGCAAGAACACTGAAGCTTTCTTT
CDR3 protein: CASSPWDSKNTEAFF

V gene: TRBV6-5
D gene: TRBD1
CDR3 length: 14
clone size: few
J gene: TRBJ1-1
CDR3 DNA: TGTGCCAGCAGTCCACAGGGGGCGAACACTGAAGCTTTCTTT
CDR3 protein: CASSPQGANTEAFF

V gene: TRBV5-8
D gene: TRBD1
CDR3 length: 15
clone size: .
J gene: TRBJ2-3
CDR3 DNA: TGTGCCAGCAGCTCGGGACAGGCAAGCACAGATACGCAGTATTTT
CDR3 protein: CASSSGQASTDTQYF

V gene: TRBV5-1
D gene: .
CDR3 length: 16
clone size: .
J gene: TRBJ1-2
CDR3 DNA: TGCGCCAGCAGCCCTTCGACAGGTGTCGGGTACTATGGCTACACCTTC
CDR3 protein: CASSPSTGVGYYGYTF

V gene: TRBV11-2
D gene: TRBD1
CDR3 length: 16
clone size: many
J gene: TRBJ1-2
CDR3 DNA: TGTGCCAGCAGCTTGGGGGACAGCGCCCTTAACTATGGCTACACCTTC
CDR3 protein: CASSLGDSALNYGYTF

V gene: TRBV7-2
D gene: TRBD2
CDR3 length: 16
clone size: .
J gene: TRBJ2-1
CDR3 DNA: TGTGCCAGCAGCACGGATAGCGGGCCCGGGTCGAATGAGCAGTTCTTC
CDR3 protein: CASSTDSGPGSNEQFF

V gene: TRBV2
D gene: TRBD1
CDR3 length: 15
clone size: .
J gene: TRBJ1-1
CDR3 DNA: TGTGCCAGCACCACTATAGGACAGGGGAGTGCTGAAGCTTTCTTT
CDR3 protein: CASTTIGQGSAEAFF

V gene: TRBV29-1
D gene: .
CDR3 length: 14
clone size: .
J gene: TRBJ2-3
CDR3 DNA: TGCAGCGTAGCTCACAGGGATGGCACAGATACGCAGTATTTT
CDR3 protein: CSVAHRDGTDTQYF

V gene: TRBV4-1
D gene: .
CDR3 length: 12
clone size: few
J gene: TRBJ2-2
CDR3 DNA: TGCGCCAGCAGCCCCCGGAGGGAGGAGCTGTTTTTT
CDR3 protein: CASSPRREELFF

V gene: TRBV5-8
D gene: TRBD1
CDR3 length: 13
clone size: .
J gene: TRBJ1-4
CDR3 DNA: TGTGCCAGCAGGACAGGGGGAGGTGAAAAACTGTTTTTT
CDR3 protein: CASRTGGGEKLFF

V gene: TRBV7-8
D gene: TRBD2
CDR3 length: 16
clone size: .
J gene: TRBJ2-5
CDR3 DNA: TGTGCCAGCAGCTTAACTAGCGGGGGGGCGGTGGAGACCCAGTACTTC
CDR3 protein: CASSLTSGGAVETQYF

V gene: TRBV18
D gene: TRBD1
CDR3 length: 16
clone size: .
J gene: TRBJ1-1
CDR3 DNA: TGTGCCAGCTCACCTCCCGGGACAGGGAAGAACACTGAAGCTTTCTTT
CDR3 protein: CASSPPGTGKNTEAFF

V gene: TRBV19
D gene: .
CDR3 length: 14
clone size: .
J gene: TRBJ2-1
CDR3 DNA: TGTGCCAGTAGTATATTCCAGGGGCCCAATGAGCAGTTCTTC
CDR3 protein: CASSIFQGPNEQFF

V gene: TRBV15
D gene: .
CDR3 length: 13
clone size: .
J gene: TRBJ1-1
CDR3 DNA: TGTGCCACCAGCAGAACAGGGCGGCCTGAAGCTTTCTTT
CDR3 protein: CATSRTGRPEAFF

V gene: TRBV5-1
D gene: TRBD2
CDR3 length: 20
clone size: once
J gene: TRBJ2-1
CDR3 DNA: TGCGCCAGCAGCTTAACCGGGACTAGCGGGGGGGCCGTCATTTTCGATGAGCAGTTCTTC
CDR3 protein: CASSLTGTSGGAVIFDEQFF

V gene: TRBV7-2
D gene: TRBD1
CDR3 length: 14
clone size: .
J gene: TRBJ2-7
CDR3 DNA: TGTGCCAGCAGCTGGGACAGGGGTGGCTACGAGCAGTACTTC
CDR3 protein: CASSWDRGGYEQYF

V gene: TRBV6-5
D gene: .
CDR3 length: 16
clone size: .
J gene: TRBJ2-4
CDR3 DNA: TGTGCCAGCAGTTACGCGGGGGCAGGGGCCAAAAACATTCAGTACTTC
CDR3 protein: CASSYAGAGAKNIQYF

V gene: TRBV6-5
D gene: TRBD1
CDR3 length: 14
clone size: .
J gene: TRBJ2-3
CDR3 DNA: TGTGCCAGCAAGACAGGGGCCGGCACAGATACGCAGTATTTT
CDR3 protein: CASKTGAGTDTQYF

V gene: TRBV4-3
D gene: TRBD1
CDR3 length: 16
clone size: once
J gene: TRBJ1-5
CDR3 DNA: TGCGCCAGCAGCCAAGATCTTCAGGGGGCGCGACAGCCCCAGCATTTT
CDR3 protein: CASSQDLQGARQPQHF

V gene: TRBV28
D gene: TRBD2
CDR3 length: 16
clone size: .
J gene: TRBJ2-1
CDR3 DNA: TGTGCCAGCAGTTTACCCGGACTAGCGGGAGAGGATGAGCAGTTCTTC
CDR3 protein: CASSLPGLAGEDEQFF

V gene: TRBV2
D gene: TRBD1
CDR3 length: 14
clone size: .
J gene: TRBJ2-1
CDR3 DNA: TGTGCCAGCAGTACAGGGGTAATTCCCAATGAGCAGTTCTTC
CDR3 protein: CASSTGVIPNEQFF

V gene: TRBV7-8
D gene: .
CDR3 length: 15
clone size: once
J gene: TRBJ2-5
CDR3 DNA: TGTGCCAGCAGCTTAGGAAGACATTCGGAAGAGACCCAGTACTTC
CDR3 protein: CASSLGRHSEETQYF

V gene: TRBV25-1
D gene: TRBD1
CDR3 length: 13
clone size: many
J gene: TRBJ1-2
CDR3 DNA: TGTGCCAGCAGCCAAGGAGGGGGCGGGGGCTACACCTTC
CDR3 protein: CASSQGGGGGYTF

V gene: TRBV7-9
D gene: TRBD1
CDR3 length: 14
clone size: .
J gene: TRBJ1-4
CDR3 DNA: TGTGCCAGCAGCTCGGGACAGGACAATGAAAAACTGTTTTTT
CDR3 protein: CASSSGQDNEKLFF

V gene: TRBV28
D gene: TRBD1
CDR3 length: 16
clone size: .
J gene: TRBJ1-5
CDR3 DNA: TGTGCCAGCAGCCCGACAGGGGGCGAGAGCAATCAGCCCCAGCATTTT
CDR3 protein: CASSPTGGESNQPQHF

V gene: TRBV19
D gene: .
CDR3 length: 14
clone size: few
J gene: TRBJ1-1
CDR3 DNA: TGTGCCAGTAGTCTCCCGACAGGGAACACTGAAGCTTTCTTT
CDR3 protein: CASSLPTGNTEAFF

V gene: TRBV14
D gene: .
CDR3 length: 16
clone size: .
J gene: TRBJ2-3
CDR3 DNA: TGTGCCAGCAGCCAAGACCGACGACGCGGGTTAGATACGCAGTATTTT
CDR3 protein: CASSQDRRRGLDTQYF

V gene: TRBV18
D gene: .
CDR3 length: 13
clone size: once
J gene: TRBJ1-1
CDR3 DNA: TGTGCCAGCTCACCACCGGGGGGAGGTGAAGCTTTCTTT
CDR3 protein: CASSPPGGGEAFF